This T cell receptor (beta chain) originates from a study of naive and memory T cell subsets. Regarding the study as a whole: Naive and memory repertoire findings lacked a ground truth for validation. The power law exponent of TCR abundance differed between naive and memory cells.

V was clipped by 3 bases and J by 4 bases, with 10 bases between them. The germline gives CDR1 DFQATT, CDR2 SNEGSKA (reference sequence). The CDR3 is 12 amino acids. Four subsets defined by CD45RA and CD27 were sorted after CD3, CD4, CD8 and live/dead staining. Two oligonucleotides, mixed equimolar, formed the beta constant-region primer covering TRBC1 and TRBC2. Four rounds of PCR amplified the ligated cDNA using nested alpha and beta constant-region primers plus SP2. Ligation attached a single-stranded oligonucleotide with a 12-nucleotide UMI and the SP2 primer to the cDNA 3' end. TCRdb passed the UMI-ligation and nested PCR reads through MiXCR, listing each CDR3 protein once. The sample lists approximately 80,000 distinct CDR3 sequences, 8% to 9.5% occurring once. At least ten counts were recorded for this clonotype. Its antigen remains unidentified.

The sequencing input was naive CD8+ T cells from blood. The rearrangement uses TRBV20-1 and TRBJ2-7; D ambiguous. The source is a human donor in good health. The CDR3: CSASDERYEQYF. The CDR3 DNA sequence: TGCAGTGCTAGTGATGAGCGTTACGAGCAGTACTTC.